This TCR beta chain was profiled in a study of technical replicates of blood from several donors. Trimming shortened V by 0 bases and J by 8 bases, and 10 bases separated the two germline ends. The CDR3 has 13 residues. CDR1 and CDR2 (germline): LGHNA, YNFKEQ. The method was immunoSEQ multiplex PCR; TCRdb's version includes in-frame clones alone and lacks a portion of them. The top ten clones hold approximately 0.3% of a sample with some 70,000 clones, about 97% of them seen once. The TCR was taken from a human donor in good health. Sequencing input: T cells isolated from PBMCs. This chain links TRBV4-2 with TRBJ1-1, with D perhaps TRBD1 (5 bases). The CDR3 protein is CASSQETVVEAFF. CDR3 coding DNA: TGTGCCAGCAGCCAAGAGACAGTCGTAGAAGCTTTCTTT.